What follows are 21 T cell receptor beta chains derived from one specimen sequenced in a study of response to subunit inactivated influenza vaccine. One entry per CDR3 protein results from TCRdb running MiXCR on the RT-PCR reads. The profile shows 400,000 to 650,000 distinct CDR3 sequences, under 8.5% of them singletons. Here the sequenced sample was PBMCs from blood, taken approximately 25 months after vaccination. The receptors shown here come from a man aged 50 to 69 who received an inactivated influenza vaccine.

The V and J genes are TRBV25-1 and TRBJ2-1, with TRBD2 matching 8 bases. The CDR3 consists of 16 residues. The V gene end was trimmed by 4 bases and the J gene end by 6 bases; junction bases not matched to a gene: 11. Germline V lookup: CDR1 MGHDK, CDR2 SYGVNS. This chain's CDR3 is CASSALAGRAINEQFF. DNA of the CDR3: TGTGCCAGCAGTGCTCTAGCCGGGAGGGCCATCAATGAGCAGTTCTTC.

The chain links TRBV3-1 to TRBJ2-2; D possibly corresponds to TRBD1 (7 bases). The CDR3 extends over 16 amino acids. V lost 1 base, J lost 5 bases, and 14 bases lay in between. In germline, CDR1 is LGHDT, CDR2 YNNKEL (reference sequence). The CDR3: CASSQGAGGRTGELFF. DNA for the CDR3: TGTGCCAGCAGCCAAGGAGCAGGGGGGAGGACCGGGGAGCTGTTTTTT. Together with reference TRBV3-1 and TRBJ2-2, the CDR3 gives the full variable domain: DTAVSQTPKYLVTQMGNDKSIKCEQNLGHDTMYWYKQDSKKFLKIMFSYNNKELIINETVPNRFSPKSPDKAHLNLHINSLELGDSAVYFCASSQGAGGRTGELFFGEGSRLTVL.

This chain connects TRBV20-1 to TRBJ2-7; 9 bases match TRBD1. CDR3 length equals 17 residues. The germline V gene encodes CDR1 DFQATT and CDR2 SNEGSKA (reference sequence). V was pared by 0 bases and J by 3 bases, with 12 bases of the junction left unmatched. The CDR3: CSARDYQTGGAGYEQYF. Here the CDR3 DNA reads TGCAGTGCTAGAGATTACCAAACAGGGGGCGCAGGCTACGAGCAGTACTTC.

This clonotype appeared many times. The chain carries TRBV12-3 or TRBV12-4 and TRBJ2-1, with 13 bases that match TRBD2. V trimming: 2 bases; J trimming: 7 bases; junction bases outside the gene matches: 5. This CDR3 comprises 16 residues. The CDR3 here is CASSLSRGLAGNEQFF. As DNA, the CDR3 is TGTGCCAGCAGTTTATCTCGGGGACTAGCGGGAAATGAGCAGTTCTTC.

The sample holds many counts of this clonotype. V gene TRBV5-1 combines with J gene TRBJ2-1; a weak D match, TRBD2 (5 bases). Trimming took off 4 bases at V and 8 bases at J, with 19 bases between the two ends. Germline V lookup: CDR1 SGHRS, CDR2 YFSETQ. The CDR3 runs 15 residues. CDR3 nucleotides: TGCGCCAGCAGCCCGGGGTTACCAACGATCTATGAGCAGTTCTTC. Its translation: CASSPGLPTIYEQFF.

This clonotype was seen only once. This chain links TRBV4-3 with TRBJ1-4, with D hard to call. Between the trimmed V and J ends, which lost 11 bases and 7 bases, there was a span of 23 bases. Germline V CDR1 and CDR2: LGHNA, YSLEER. CDR3 length: 15 residues. CDR3 nucleotides: TGCGCCCAGCCACGCAGGAGCGTTTGTAGTGAAAAACTGTTTTTT. This codes for CAQPRRSVCSEKLFF.

This clonotype was recorded a few times. The V and J genes are TRBV4-3 and TRBJ2-1, with D uncertain. Germline CDR1 LGHNA, CDR2 YSLEER. This CDR3 is built from 15 residues. Deletions cut 0 bases from V and 0 bases from J, with 6 bases between. CDR3 nucleotide sequence: TGCGCCAGCAGCCAAGATGGGGTCTCCTACAATGAGCAGTTCTTC. It codes for CASSQDGVSYNEQFF.

This clonotype has more than one count but fewer than ten. The rearrangement joins TRBV28 to TRBJ1-1; D possibly corresponds to TRBD1 (6 bases). This CDR3 contains 16 residues. The germline CDR1 and CDR2 sequences are MDHEN and SYDVKM. V was trimmed by 7 bases and J by 3 bases, leaving 21 bases between them. The DNA of the CDR3 is TGTGCCAGCACCCTGAAGCCAGGGGAGGTTTACACTGAAGCTTTCTTT. Translation: CASTLKPGEVYTEAFF.

The chain joins TRBV10-3 to TRBJ2-7; tentatively, D is TRBD1 (5 bases). V was clipped by 2 bases and J by 0 bases, with 11 bases between them. The V gene's germline CDR1 is ENHRY and CDR2 SYGVKD. The CDR3 is 15 residues long. Written as DNA, the CDR3 is TGTGCCATCAGTGAGGGGGCGGCCCACTCCTACGAGCAGTACTTC. This codes for CAISEGAAHSYEQYF.

This clonotype turned up a few times. This chain connects TRBV10-3 to TRBJ1-4; TRBD1 might be the D (6 bases). CDR3 length: 13 amino acids. Trimming removed 4 bases at V and 8 bases at J, with 11 bases between. Per the germline V gene, CDR1 is ENHRY and CDR2 is SYGVKD. The CDR3, as DNA: TGTGCCATCAGTGGGACAGCGGGGGAAAAACTGTTTTTT. It translates to CAISGTAGEKLFF.

The table lists this clonotype with a few counts. The CDR3, as DNA: TGTGCCAGCAGTACAAGTCCCGGGACTAGCGGGGCCTACGAGCAGTACTTC. This codes for CASSTSPGTSGAYEQYF. This chain links TRBV28 with TRBJ2-7; TRBD2 agrees at 13 bases. The length of the CDR3 is 17 residues. The V segment lost 5 bases and the J segment 2 bases; nucleotides outside the gene matches: 9. CDR1 and CDR2 from the germline V gene are MDHEN and SYDVKM. Based on the CDR3 plus reference TRBV28 and TRBJ2-7, the full variable domain is DVKVTQSSRYLVKRTGEKVFLECVQDMDHENMFWYRQDPGLGLRLIYFSYDVKMKEKGDIPEGYSVSREKKERFSLILESASTNQTSMYLCASSTSPGTSGAYEQYFGPGTRLTVT.

This clonotype was detected ten times or more. The chain carries TRBV6-6 and TRBJ2-2, with a tentative D call TRBD1 (5 bases). Trimming took off 8 bases at V and 7 bases at J, with 8 bases between the two ends. The CDR3 extends over 11 amino acids. Germline V CDR1 and CDR2: MNHNY, SVGAGI (reference sequence). Here the CDR3 reads CASGAGGELFF. CDR3 in DNA: TGTGCCAGCGGGGCTGGCGGGGAGCTGTTTTTT.

This clonotype turned up a few times. V is TRBV5-1 and J is TRBJ2-7; 11 bases align to TRBD2. Germline assignment: CDR1 SGHRS and CDR2 YFSETQ. This CDR3 has 15 amino acids. Trimming cost V 3 bases and J 2 bases; bases outside gene matches: 4. The CDR3 DNA sequence: TGCGCCAGCAGCTCGACTAGCGGGGCCCCCTACGAGCAGTACTTC. As protein: CASSSTSGAPYEQYF.

The V and J genes are TRBV4-2 and TRBJ2-1; D might be TRBD2 (6 bases). Germline V gene sequence: CDR1 LGHNA, CDR2 YNFKEQ. Between the trimmed V and J ends, which lost 1 base and 7 bases, there was a span of 14 bases. This CDR3 comprises 15 residues. For the CDR3, the DNA is TGTGCCAGCAGCCAAGCCCCCGGGAGCTTTAATGAGCAGTTCTTC. This encodes CASSQAPGSFNEQFF.

The chain employs TRBV5-1 and TRBJ2-5; 9 positions agree with TRBD2. The germline V gene has CDR1 SGHRS and CDR2 YFSETQ. Trimming at V came to 4 bases and at J to 5 bases, leaving 12 bases not matched to a gene. The CDR3 contains 16 residues. For the CDR3, the DNA is TGCGCCAGCAGCGCAACCTTACTAGCGGGCGGGGAGACCCAGTACTTC. It translates to CASSATLLAGGETQYF.

This clonotype was seen a few times. The chain recombines TRBV7-9 with TRBJ2-3; the D is unclear. Germline assignment: CDR1 SEHNR and CDR2 FQNEAQ (reference sequence). The CDR3 extends over 13 amino acids. V shed 3 bases and J shed 4 bases, with 8 bases lying between them. CDR3 region: CASSFYPADTQYF. The CDR3 coding sequence is TGTGCCAGCAGCTTTTACCCCGCAGATACGCAGTATTTT.

This clonotype was counted many times. V gene TRBV24-1 combines with J gene TRBJ1-5; unclear D gene. Trimming stripped 7 bases from V and 2 bases from J, with 14 bases between. The CDR3 totals 15 residues. CDR1 KGHDR and CDR2 SFDVKD come from the germline V gene. The DNA for the CDR3 is TGTGCCACCAGCGGTCAGGAATCGGGCAATCAGCCCCAGCATTTT. The encoded protein is CATSGQESGNQPQHF.

V usage is TRBV5-1 and J usage is TRBJ2-5; 10 bases line up with TRBD2. CDR3 size: 15 residues. Germline CDR1 reads SGHRS; CDR2 reads YFSETQ. The J segment lost 4 bases and the V segment lost 0 bases, leaving 3 bases of the junction unmatched. The CDR3: CASSLAASGGETQYF. Here the CDR3 DNA reads TGCGCCAGCAGCTTGGCGGCTAGCGGGGGAGAGACCCAGTACTTC.

This clonotype has just a few counts. The rearrangement uses TRBV7-6 and TRBJ1-5, with TRBD1 as a possible D gene (5 bases). V was shortened by 5 bases and J by 7 bases, with 15 bases between the two germline ends. Germline V gene sequence: CDR1 SGHVS, CDR2 FNYEAQ. The CDR3 consists of 14 residues. CDR3 residues: CASSPGTSGQPQHF. CDR3 nucleotides: TGTGCCAGCAGCCCAGGGACGAGTGGACAGCCCCAGCATTTT.

The chain uses TRBV9 and TRBJ2-1, with D tentatively TRBD2 (6 bases). Germline V gives CDR1 SGDLS, CDR2 YYNGEE. The CDR3 loop spans 14 amino acids. Trimming shortened V by 2 bases and J by 4 bases, and 10 bases separated the two germline ends. CDR3 region: CASSVGGAYNEQFF. The CDR3 bases are TGTGCCAGCAGCGTGGGCGGGGCGTACAATGAGCAGTTCTTC. Together with reference TRBV9 and TRBJ2-1, the CDR3 gives the full variable domain: DSGVTQTPKHLITATGQRVTLRCSPRSGDLSVYWYQQSLDQGLQFLIQYYNGEERAKGNILERFSAQQFPDLHSELNLSSLELGDSALYFCASSVGGAYNEQFFGPGTRLTVL.

This chain links TRBV2 with TRBJ2-7, with 7 positions matching TRBD1. V shed 6 bases and J 2 bases; nucleotides not matched to a gene: 13. This CDR3 is 16 amino acids long. Germline CDR1 is SNHLY and CDR2 is FYNNEI. The CDR3 nucleotides are TGTGCCAGCAGACTAGGCGGACAGGCCGAAACCTACGAGCAGTACTTC. Amino acid sequence: CASRLGGQAETYEQYF.